This T cell receptor (beta chain) was sequenced in a study of breast tumors, draining lymph nodes, adjacent tissues. CDR3 length: 15 amino acids. Axillary draining lymph nodes of breast cancer patients supplied the node samples. This clonotype came up once. Antigen specificity is unknown. A read error may account for a junction end that differs from germline. The study's findings and limits: Tumors had less TCR diversity than lymph nodes, more than nontumor tissue. That most tumor T cells come from lymph nodes remained unproven. Data fit most tumor T cells coming from lymph node, expanding in tumor.

TCRdb passed the multiplex PCR reads through MiXCR, listing each CDR3 protein once. The table has about 180,000 distinct CDR3 sequences, 30% to 40% seen once. This receptor was taken from a female donor with breast cancer. Some clones in this sample may be carry-over from other donors' samples. Material: axillary lymph node tissue. The chain carries TRBV12-3 or TRBV12-4 and TRBJ1-5; no clear D gene. The CDR3 DNA is TGTGCCAGCAGCCCGAGGGTCGTTAAGGGTCAGCCCCGGCATTTT. It encodes CASSPRVVKGQPRHF.